Listed here are 24 T cell receptor beta chains from one sample, sequenced in a study of molecular identifiers for immune sequencing clone quantification. TCRdb called the PCR reads again in MiXCR, with one record for every CDR3 protein. Of more than 450,000 distinct CDR3 sequences listed, 25% are singletons. The sequenced sample was naive CD8+ T cells from blood, with Jurkat cell RNA spiked in. Subset defined: FACS-sorted CD8+CD4-CCR7+CD45RA+ naive T cells. The receptors come from a human donor in good health. Some libraries in this study had Jurkat cell RNA spiked in.

This clonotype was counted a few times. V gene TRBV9 combines with J gene TRBJ2-5; either TRBD1 or TRBD2 may supply D (5 bases each). Trimming stripped 4 bases from V and 0 bases from J, with 13 bases between. This CDR3 is built from 15 residues. CDR1 and CDR2 (germline): SGDLS, YYNGEE. The CDR3 loop is CASSLGDPYQETQYF. CDR3 bases: TGTGCCAGCAGCTTAGGGGACCCGTACCAAGAGACCCAGTACTTC.

This clonotype was counted ten times or more. The chain couples TRBV27 to TRBJ2-7; D gene ambiguous. Per the germline V gene, CDR1 is MNHEY and CDR2 is SMNVEV (reference sequence). V shed 6 bases and J shed 6 bases, with 12 bases lying between them. The CDR3 totals 12 residues. CDR3 DNA: TGTGCCAGCAGCCACCCCAACCTCGAGCAGTACTTC. Amino acids: CASSHPNLEQYF.

In this sample, this clonotype turned up a few times. The V and J genes are TRBV4-3 and TRBJ2-7; D not certain. The CDR3 is made up of 14 amino acids. The germline V and J ends were trimmed by 2 bases and 3 bases, with 11 bases remaining between them. Germline V gene lookup returns CDR1 LGHNA and CDR2 YSLEER. Here the CDR3 reads CASSQLVRHYEQYF. As DNA, the CDR3 is TGCGCCAGCAGCCAACTAGTTAGACACTACGAGCAGTACTTC.

With regard to this clonotype: With a much larger clone just one base away, this may be a read error. This rearrangement joins TRBV6-1 to TRBJ1-1, with D possibly being TRBD1 (5 bases). The CDR3 has 15 residues. CDR1 and CDR2 from the germline V gene are MNHNS and SASEGT. The DNA of the CDR3 is TGTGCCGGCAGTGATATAGGGGCTGGAGTCACTGAAGCTTTCTTT. This gives the protein CAGSDIGAGVTEAFF.

The rearrangement joins TRBV19 to TRBJ1-1; D uncertain. V was pared by 3 bases and J by 1 base, with 12 bases between. The germline CDR1 and CDR2 sequences are LNHDA and SQIVND (reference sequence). This CDR3 comprises 15 residues. This chain's CDR3 is CASSIKHGRNTEAFF. CDR3 nucleotides: TGTGCCAGTAGTATCAAACACGGGAGGAACACTGAAGCTTTCTTT.

This chain links TRBV7-9 with TRBJ1-2; D ambiguous. Germline CDR1 and CDR2: SEHNR and FQNEAQ (reference sequence). The CDR3 has 13 residues. Trimming took 4 bases from V and 8 from J, leaving 14 bases between them. This CDR3 is CASSSEVALGYTF. As DNA, the CDR3 is TGTGCCAGCAGCTCCGAAGTTGCTTTAGGCTACACCTTC.

The table lists this clonotype with many counts. The rearrangement joins TRBV5-4 to TRBJ2-3; D is perhaps TRBD2 (6 bases). Germline CDR1 reads SGHNT; CDR2 reads YYREEE (reference sequence). V was pared by 1 base and J by 2 bases, with 14 bases between. This CDR3 has 16 amino acids. CDR3 sequence: CASSLLGEDLTDTQYF. The DNA of the CDR3 is TGTGCCAGCAGCTTGTTGGGGGAGGACCTCACAGATACGCAGTATTTT.

This clonotype appeared a few times. This chain links TRBV3-1 with TRBJ1-1, with a weak D call TRBD1 (5 bases). V was clipped by 4 bases and J by 0 bases, with 18 bases between them. CDR3 length equals 17 residues. Per the germline V gene, CDR1 is LGHDT and CDR2 is YNNKEL (reference sequence). In nucleotides, the CDR3 is TGTGCCAGCAGCCCAAGGGCGGATCAGGGCCTGAACACTGAAGCTTTCTTT. Translating gives CASSPRADQGLNTEAFF.

This clonotype was seen more than once but under ten times. The chain couples TRBV21-1 to TRBJ2-7; the table's D call, TRBD2, has no DNA check behind it. TRBV21-1 has pseudogene status. The CDR3 runs to 13 residues. The CDR3 loop is CASEGTIYYEQYF. The CDR3 DNA sequence: TGTGCCAGCGAGGGGACTATCTACTACGAGCAGTACTTC.

This chain links TRBV11-2 with TRBJ1-3; no clear D. The CDR3 totals 16 residues. Trimming cost V 1 base and J 0 bases, with 10 bases left between them. Germline V lookup: CDR1 SGHAT, CDR2 FQNNGV. CDR3 amino acids: CASSLVGSHSGNTIYF. CDR3 nucleotide sequence: TGTGCCAGCAGCTTAGTAGGCAGCCACTCTGGAAACACCATATATTTT.

The V and J genes are TRBV4-3 and TRBJ2-1; D is possibly TRBD1 (5 bases). The CDR3 extends over 16 amino acids. V lost 1 base, J lost 0 bases, and 10 bases lay in between. Germline CDR1 is LGHNA and CDR2 is YSLEER. Here the CDR3 DNA reads TGCGCCAGCAGCCAAGCAACAGGAGACTCCTACAATGAGCAGTTCTTC. This encodes CASSQATGDSYNEQFF.

This clonotype was seen more than once but under ten times. The rearrangement joins TRBV6-2 or TRBV6-3 to TRBJ2-7; D unclear. The CDR3 totals 15 residues. Trimming left V 2 bases short and J 3 bases short, with 14 bases between. The germline V gene has CDR1 MNHEY and CDR2 SVGEGT. The CDR3 region has the DNA TGTGCCAGCAGTTACACTTTTCAGCCGAACTACGAGCAGTACTTC. This translates into CASSYTFQPNYEQYF.

The chain has TRBV7-9 and TRBJ2-7, with D perhaps TRBD2 (5 bases). This CDR3 spans 15 amino acids. Deletions cut 5 bases from V and 2 bases from J, with 16 bases between. Germline V gene lookup returns CDR1 SEHNR and CDR2 FQNEAQ (reference sequence). The CDR3 reads CASSPLLVSAYEQYF. The CDR3 nucleotides are TGTGCCAGCAGCCCTTTACTAGTCTCAGCCTACGAGCAGTACTTC.

The chain carries TRBV27 and TRBJ2-7, with 8 bases identical to TRBD1. The CDR3 consists of 14 residues. Trimming took 6 bases from V and 5 from J; bases not matched to a gene: 9. CDR1 and CDR2 from the germline V gene are MNHEY and SMNVEV (reference sequence). The CDR3 sequence: CASSPSDRADEQYF. In DNA, the CDR3 is TGTGCCAGCAGCCCTTCGGACAGGGCCGACGAGCAGTACTTC.

This clonotype occurred a few times. The junction and the germline gene differ at one end; a read error may be behind it. This chain connects TRBV27 to TRBJ2-5; D is ambiguous. The CDR3 is 13 residues long. Germline values: CDR1 MNHEY, CDR2 SMNVEV (reference sequence). The CDR3 loop reads CASSLVYQDTQYF. The CDR3 DNA follows: TGTGCCAGCAGTTTGGTGTACCAAGATACCCAGTACTTC.

In this sample, this clonotype turned up a few times. The J gene is TRBJ2-7, the V gene TRBV24-1; tentatively, D is TRBD1 or TRBD2 (5 bases each). There are 13 residues in the CDR3. The germline V and J ends were trimmed by 5 bases and 3 bases, with 10 bases remaining between them. CDR1 and CDR2 (germline): KGHDR, SFDVKD. The DNA for the CDR3 is TGTGCCACCAGTGGATTGGGGGACTACGAGCAGTACTTC. Protein product: CATSGLGDYEQYF.

This clonotype was observed a handful of times. The chain employs TRBV12-3 or TRBV12-4 and TRBJ2-1; 7 positions match TRBD2. Germline trimming cut 0 bases from V and 10 bases from J; bases unmatched to any gene: 6. This CDR3 comprises 14 residues. For the CDR3, the DNA is TGTGCCAGCAGTTTAGCGGGAGTGGGGGGGGAGCAGTTCTTC. This codes for CASSLAGVGGEQFF.

A few counts support this clonotype. The chain recombines TRBV11-2 with TRBJ2-1; 8 positions match TRBD2. The germline CDR1 and CDR2 sequences are SGHAT and FQNNGV. J was trimmed by 4 bases and V by 1 base; bases with no gene match: 3. The CDR3 contains 15 residues. The CDR3 sequence: CASSLVTSVYNEQFF. CDR3 nucleotide sequence: TGTGCCAGCAGCTTAGTGACTAGCGTATACAATGAGCAGTTCTTC.

The chain links TRBV7-3 to TRBJ2-1; D call uncertain. The germline V and J ends were trimmed by 5 bases and 6 bases, with 11 bases remaining between them. Germline V lookup: CDR1 SGHTA, CDR2 FQGTGA. This CDR3 spans 13 amino acids. CDR3 bases: TGTGCCAGCAGCGCCATAACTGGCAATGAGCAGTTCTTC. This codes for CASSAITGNEQFF.

This clonotype showed up just a few times. V is TRBV20-1 and J is TRBJ2-1; TRBD2 matches at 10 bases. This CDR3 spans 15 amino acids. After removal of 3 bases from V and 6 bases from J, the junction contained 8 bases not matched to a gene. Germline assignment: CDR1 DFQATT and CDR2 SNEGSKA (reference sequence). The chain's CDR3 is CSASGASGSGNEQFF. Written as DNA, the CDR3 is TGCAGTGCTAGTGGGGCTAGCGGGAGTGGCAATGAGCAGTTCTTC.

In this sample, this clonotype turned up a few times. The rearrangement joins TRBV4-3 to TRBJ2-1, with D hard to call. Germline CDR1 is LGHNA and CDR2 is YSLEER. The CDR3 spans 15 residues. Between the trimmed V and J ends, which lost 0 bases and 4 bases, there was a span of 10 bases. Here the CDR3 DNA reads TGCGCCAGCAGCCAAGATAGGCGAAGTTACAATGAGCAGTTCTTC. It is translated as CASSQDRRSYNEQFF.

This rearrangement joins TRBV20-1 to TRBJ1-6; maybe TRBD1 (6 bases). V gave up 0 bases and J gave up 9 bases, with 12 bases separating them. CDR1 is DFQATT, CDR2 SNEGSKA, per germline (reference sequence). The length of the CDR3 is 14 residues. CDR3 in DNA: TGCAGTGCTAGAGAGACAGGCGGAGGTTCACCCCTCCACTTT. Its translation is CSARETGGGSPLHF.

Many counts were recorded for this clonotype. V gene TRBV5-6 combines with J gene TRBJ2-7; no clear D gene. The germline CDR1 and CDR2 sequences are SGHDT and YYEEEE. V lost 0 bases to trimming and J lost 0 bases, with 7 bases between them. The CDR3 extends over 14 amino acids. CDR3 nucleotides: TGTGCCAGCAGCTTGGGGCAAATCTCCTACGAGCAGTACTTC. Protein product: CASSLGQISYEQYF.

This clonotype has a handful of counts. The CDR3 here is CASSPVGGGNEQFF. CDR3 sequence (DNA): TGTGCCAGCAGCCCCGTTGGAGGGGGGAATGAGCAGTTCTTC. The chain recombines TRBV11-2 with TRBJ2-1; D tentatively reads TRBD1 or TRBD2 (6 bases each). The CDR3 contains 14 residues. The germline V gene encodes CDR1 SGHAT and CDR2 FQNNGV. The V and J ends lost 5 bases and 7 bases respectively, with 15 bases between them.